One and the same sample provided the 23 T cell receptor beta chains below, sequenced in a study of T cells after yellow fever vaccination. Each CDR3 protein gets one entry after TCRdb re-called the 5' RACE reads with MiXCR. The sample has tens of thousands of distinct CDR3 sequences; about 7.8% are singletons. Sequences were derived from CD8+ T cells sorted from PBMCs, sampled 15 days after the yellow fever booster vaccination. Receptors originate from a man aged 25 to 45 who received the YFV17D yellow fever vaccine.

Many counts were recorded for this clonotype. The chain uses TRBV6-5 and TRBJ1-2; tentatively, D is TRBD1 (6 bases). Germline V CDR1 and CDR2: MNHEY, SVGAGI. The CDR3 is 13 amino acids. V dropped 6 bases and J dropped 2 bases, with 10 bases sitting between them. The DNA of the CDR3 is TGTGCCAGCAGCCATGGACAGAACTATGGCTACACCTTC. Protein product: CASSHGQNYGYTF.

This clonotype was seen repeatedly, ten times or more. The rearrangement uses TRBV7-9 and TRBJ2-4; D might be TRBD1 or TRBD2, each matching 5 bases. The CDR3 has 11 residues. Trimming removed 5 bases from V and 9 bases from J, with 8 bases in between. Per germline, CDR1 SEHNR and CDR2 FQNEAQ (reference sequence). As DNA, the CDR3 is TGTGCCAGCAGCCCAGGGACCATTCAGTACTTC. This codes for CASSPGTIQYF.

This clonotype was picked up many times. V gene TRBV28 combines with J gene TRBJ2-2; tentatively, D is TRBD1 (6 bases). V was shortened by 2 bases and J by 13 bases, with 17 bases between the two germline ends. This CDR3 spans 14 amino acids. CDR1 and CDR2 from the germline V gene are MDHEN and SYDVKM. DNA of the CDR3: TGTGCCAGCAGTTTAGAACAGGGTGGAAGGGTGCTGTTTTTT. As protein: CASSLEQGGRVLFF.

This clonotype was detected many times. The chain has TRBV29-1 and TRBJ2-1, with D maybe TRBD2 (5 bases). The CDR3 is made up of 12 amino acids. Germline assignment: CDR1 SQVTM and CDR2 ANQGSEA. V lost 4 bases to trimming and J lost 3 bases, with 7 bases between them. This CDR3 reads CSVVAGYNEQFF. The CDR3 DNA is TGCAGCGTTGTGGCGGGCTACAATGAGCAGTTCTTC.

This clonotype appeared many times. J is TRBJ2-7 and V is TRBV29-1; D unclear. Trimming removed 6 bases at V and 6 bases at J, with 9 bases between. Per the germline V gene, CDR1 is SQVTM and CDR2 is ANQGSEA. This CDR3 has 10 residues. CDR3 nucleotide sequence: TGCAGCGTCAAGTCGGGCGAGCAGTACTTC. Translated, it gives CSVKSGEQYF.

The chain links TRBV7-9 to TRBJ2-1; no firm D call. Germline CDR1 reads SEHNR; CDR2 reads FQNEAQ (reference sequence). The V gene lost 5 bases and the J gene lost 12 bases, with 11 bases spanning the gap. The CDR3 sequence is 11 residues long. The DNA for the CDR3 is TGTGCCAGCAGCCCTATTGTGGGGCAGTTCTTC. Its protein product is CASSPIVGQFF.

In this sample, this clonotype turned up many times. The chain combines TRBV7-9 with TRBJ1-1; D is possibly TRBD1 (6 bases). The CDR3 totals 12 residues. The V end was cut by 10 bases, the J end by 1 base, with 10 bases between. Per the germline V gene, CDR1 is SEHNR and CDR2 is FQNEAQ (reference sequence). CDR3 sequence (DNA): TGTGCCACGACAGGAGAGAACACTGAAGCTTTCTTT. Its protein product is CATTGENTEAFF.

As concerns this clonotype: A much larger clone differs from this one at a single base, so this may be a read error. The rearrangement links TRBV15 to TRBJ2-3; D possibly matches TRBD1 or TRBD2 (5 bases each). Germline V gene lookup returns CDR1 LNHNV and CDR2 YYDKDF (reference sequence). CDR3 length: 14 residues. The germline V and J ends were trimmed by 8 bases and 3 bases, with 15 bases remaining between them. The CDR3 loop reads CATFRAGSTDTQYF. The CDR3 coding sequence is TGTGCCACCTTCAGGGCAGGGAGTACAGATACGCAGTATTTT.

At least ten counts were recorded for this clonotype. The V call is TRBV15, the J call TRBJ2-1; 14 bases are a match to TRBD2. The germline V gene has CDR1 LNHNV and CDR2 YYDKDF (reference sequence). The CDR3 has 19 amino acids. Unmatched junction bases numbered 13, after V lost 1 base and J lost 8 bases. In DNA, the CDR3 is TGTGCCACCAGCAGAGTTCCGGGACTAGCGGGAGTAGGGCTGGATGAGCAGTTCTTC. Translating gives CATSRVPGLAGVGLDEQFF.

In its sample, this clonotype was seen a few times. This chain uses TRBV3-1 with TRBJ2-7; D remains unclear. With 0 bases removed from V and 3 bases from J, the gap between germline ends came to 6 bases. The germline gives CDR1 LGHDT, CDR2 YNNKEL (reference sequence). The CDR3 has 13 amino acids. The CDR3 spells CASSQEAIYEQYF. Here the CDR3 DNA reads TGTGCCAGCAGCCAAGAGGCCATCTACGAGCAGTACTTC.

Comments on this clonotype: A much larger clone lies a single base off, so this may be a read error. V usage is TRBV29-1 and J usage is TRBJ2-6; the D gene is possibly TRBD1 (5 bases). The germline gives CDR1 SQVTM, CDR2 ANQGSEA. This CDR3 comprises 13 residues. The CDR3: CSVSPSGANDLTF. Written as DNA, the CDR3 is TGCAGCGTTTCCCCCTCTGGGGCCAACGACCTGACTTTC. The whole variable domain, filled in from reference TRBV29-1 and TRBJ2-6, reads SAVISQKPSRDICQRGTSLTIQCQVDSQVTMMFWYRQQPGQSLTLIATANQGSEATYESGFVIDKFPISRPNLTFSTLTVSNMSPEDSSIYLCSVSPSGANDLTFGAGSRLTVL.

This clonotype was recorded at least ten times. V and J are TRBV20-1 and TRBJ1-1; D remains unclear. Germline V gene data show CDR1 as DFQATT and CDR2 as SNEGSKA (reference sequence). With 4 bases removed from V and 6 bases from J, the gap between germline ends came to 12 bases. This CDR3 comprises 12 residues. CDR3 residues: CSATSVGPEAFF. The CDR3 DNA reads TGCAGTGCTACCTCGGTGGGCCCTGAAGCTTTCTTT.

This clonotype was detected many times. J is TRBJ2-7 and V is TRBV4-2; D is unclear. Germline V gene lookup returns CDR1 LGHNA and CDR2 YNFKEQ. The CDR3 runs to 14 residues. The V end lost 0 bases, the J end lost 1 base, and 7 bases lay between the germline ends. In DNA, the CDR3 is TGTGCCAGCAGCCAAGATGTTGATTCCTACGAGCAGTACTTC. Protein: CASSQDVDSYEQYF.

The chain combines TRBV7-8 with TRBJ2-7; D tentatively reads TRBD1 or TRBD2 (5 bases each). Trimming took off 4 bases at V and 4 bases at J, with 14 bases between the two ends. Germline assignment: CDR1 SGHVS and CDR2 FQNEAQ. The CDR3 is 14 amino acids. The CDR3 region has the DNA TGTGCCAGCAGCTCGGACCCGGGACCTTACGAGCAGTACTTC. This codes for CASSSDPGPYEQYF.

The sample holds many counts of this clonotype. J is TRBJ2-3 and V is TRBV5-1; 13 bases fit TRBD2. Looked up from germline, CDR1 is SGHRS and CDR2 is YFSETQ. With V trimmed by 3 bases and J by 10 bases, 8 bases remained unmatched. This CDR3 comprises 15 residues. CDR3: CASSYRTSGSNAQYF. CDR3 DNA: TGCGCCAGCAGCTACAGGACTAGCGGGAGTAATGCGCAGTATTTT.

This clonotype was seen repeatedly, ten times or more. The V call is TRBV7-9, the J call TRBJ2-1, with unresolved D. The CDR3 loop spans 12 amino acids. CDR1 is SEHNR, CDR2 FQNEAQ, per germline (reference sequence). The germline V and J ends were trimmed by 5 bases and 4 bases, with 6 bases remaining between them. The CDR3 DNA is TGTGCCAGCAGCCCCGAATACAATGAGCAGTTCTTC. Amino acid sequence: CASSPEYNEQFF.

This clonotype was seen a few times. V is TRBV12-3 or TRBV12-4 and J is TRBJ1-2, with unresolved D. Trimming shortened V by 8 bases and J by 2 bases, and 15 bases separated the two germline ends. The CDR3 is 14 residues long. The CDR3 protein is CASAQYNPNYGYTF. DNA for the CDR3: TGTGCCAGCGCCCAGTACAACCCAAACTATGGCTACACCTTC.

This clonotype was counted between two and nine times. The J gene is TRBJ1-3, the V gene TRBV20-1; 8 bases line up with TRBD1. With V trimmed by 5 bases and J by 2 bases, 5 bases remained unmatched. Looked up from germline, CDR1 is DFQATT and CDR2 is SNEGSKA (reference sequence). The CDR3 spans 14 residues. DNA for the CDR3: TGCAGTGCTTTTGACAGGGGAGCTGGAAACACCATATATTTT. This codes for CSAFDRGAGNTIYF.

This clonotype was recorded many times. The rearrangement links TRBV7-6 to TRBJ2-7; 12 bases are a match to TRBD2. CDR1 is SGHVS and CDR2 is FNYEAQ in the germline V gene. This CDR3 has 17 residues. V was pared by 1 base and J by 1 base, with 5 bases of the junction left unmatched. The CDR3 region has the DNA TGTGCCAGCAGCTTAGAACTAGCGGGAGGATCATCCTACGAGCAGTACTTC. Amino acids: CASSLELAGGSSYEQYF.

This clonotype occurred many times. V is TRBV5-1 and J is TRBJ2-7, with no clear D. Per germline, CDR1 SGHRS and CDR2 YFSETQ. Trimming removed 3 bases at V and 7 bases at J, with 17 bases between. The CDR3 covers 14 residues. In nucleotides, the CDR3 is TGCGCCAGCAGCTCATGGAGTTGGGGTGGGGAGCAGTACTTC. Protein product: CASSSWSWGGEQYF.

V is TRBV25-1 and J is TRBJ2-1, with 11 bases lining up with TRBD2. The junction had 2 bases not matched to a gene; V was cut back by 4 bases and J by 6 bases. CDR1 is MGHDK, CDR2 SYGVNS, per germline. This CDR3 comprises 14 residues. The CDR3 here is CASSALAGGNEQFF. CDR3 coding DNA: TGTGCCAGCAGTGCGCTAGCGGGAGGCAATGAGCAGTTCTTC.

The sample holds many counts of this clonotype. The chain is built from TRBV7-9 and TRBJ1-2; D is unresolved. Deletions cut 2 bases from V and 10 bases from J, with 11 bases between. This CDR3 is 12 amino acids long. Germline-derived CDR1 and CDR2 are SEHNR and FQNEAQ (reference sequence). Here the CDR3 reads CASSLMPRDYTF. The CDR3 nucleotides are TGTGCCAGCAGCTTAATGCCCCGGGACTACACCTTC.

This clonotype was counted many times. The genes are TRBV6-5 and TRBJ1-1, with D unresolved. Trimming took 2 bases from V and 0 from J, leaving 7 bases between them. The CDR3 is 14 residues long. Per the germline V gene, CDR1 is MNHEY and CDR2 is SVGAGI. The CDR3 loop is CASSYNTLNTEAFF. The CDR3 DNA follows: TGTGCCAGCAGTTACAACACTCTGAACACTGAAGCTTTCTTT.